One sample yielded the 14 T cell receptor beta chains listed below, sequenced in a study of T cell repertoires in cytomegalovirus infection. TCRdb itself ran the reads through MiXCR, one entry per CDR3 protein. The data contain around 900,000 distinct CDR3 sequences, about a third of them seen just once; the ten biggest clones take up around 15%. These receptors' targets are unknown. The sample in question was cultured CD8+ T cells from PBMCs, obtained from culture after CMV antigen stimulation. These receptors all stem from a human donor in good health (CMV status not recorded). Some clones in this sample may be carry-over from other donors' samples.

The rearrangement joins TRBV4-2 to TRBJ2-5; 8 bases are a match to TRBD2. Unmatched junction bases numbered 13, after V lost 0 bases and J lost 4 bases. From germline, CDR1 is LGHNA and CDR2 YNFKEQ. This CDR3 has 18 residues. CDR3 DNA sequence: TGTGCCAGCAGCCAAGATCGTTCTGGCGGGGGGTCCGGAGAGACCCAGTACTTC. Translated: CASSQDRSGGGSGETQYF.

The CDR3 region is CASTDQGGRGTDTQYF. Written as DNA, the CDR3 is TGTGCCAGTACCGATCAAGGGGGCCGGGGCACAGATACGCAGTATTTT. The chain carries TRBV19 and TRBJ2-3; 7 bases line up with TRBD1. Per the germline V gene, CDR1 is LNHDA and CDR2 is SQIVND (reference sequence). After removal of 7 bases from V and 1 base from J, the junction contained 11 bases not matched to a gene. This CDR3 spans 16 amino acids.

This clonotype showed up just a few times. V gene TRBV6-8 combines with J gene TRBJ2-3, with D perhaps TRBD1 (6 bases). Germline-derived CDR1 and CDR2 are MNHGY and SAAAGT. The CDR3 is 15 residues long. The V and J ends lost 6 bases and 1 base respectively, with 14 bases between them. This CDR3 is CASSSGTKRTDTQYF. CDR3 bases: TGTGCCAGCAGCTCCGGGACAAAACGCACAGATACGCAGTATTTT.

This chain connects TRBV12-3 or TRBV12-4 to TRBJ1-1; D is ambiguous. V was cut by 6 bases and J by 8 bases, with 19 bases left in between. This CDR3 has 14 residues. DNA of the CDR3: TGTGCCAGCAGCTGGACGGACCAGAACGGGGAAGCTTTCTTT. This codes for CASSWTDQNGEAFF.

As DNA, the CDR3 is TGTGCCAGCAGCTTGGGCATTTCCTACGAGCAGTACGTC. Protein: CASSLGISYEQYV. The chain combines TRBV5-6 with TRBJ2-7; D remains unclear. The V gene lost 0 bases and the J gene lost 1 base, with 5 bases spanning the gap. In germline, CDR1 is SGHDT, CDR2 YYEEEE. The CDR3 runs 13 residues.

This clonotype was detected a few times. The chain carries TRBV5-1 and TRBJ1-6; 9 positions agree with TRBD1. CDR3 size: 19 residues. Trimming took 4 bases from V and 0 from J; bases not matched to a gene: 11. CDR1 SGHRS and CDR2 YFSETQ come from the germline V gene. CDR3 nucleotide sequence: TGCGCCAGCAGCCCTCGAGGACAGGGGCTTGACTCCTATAATTCACCCCTCCACTTT. Protein sequence: CASSPRGQGLDSYNSPLHF. The complete variable domain, with remaining parts taken from reference TRBV5-1 and TRBJ1-6, reads KAGVTQTPRYLIKTRGQQVTLSCSPISGHRSVSWYQQTPGQGLQFLFEYFSETQRNKGNFPGRFSGRQFSNSRSEMNVSTLELGDSALYLCASSPRGQGLDSYNSPLHFGNGTRLTVT.

The chain joins TRBV27 to TRBJ2-2, with no clear D. The CDR3 contains 13 residues. From germline, CDR1 is MNHEY and CDR2 SMNVEV (reference sequence). Trimming removed 5 bases from V and 6 bases from J, with 10 bases in between. As DNA, the CDR3 is TGTGCCAGCAGTCCCCCCCCCCCCGGGGAGCTGTTTTTT. Translated, it gives CASSPPPPGELFF.

CDR3 amino acids: CASSPTVLMNTEAFF. DNA of the CDR3: TGTGCCAGCAGTCCGACAGTATTAATGAACACTGAAGCTTTCTTT. The chain has TRBV2 and TRBJ1-1; a possible D gene is TRBD1 (5 bases). V was clipped by 5 bases and J by 0 bases, with 13 bases between them. The germline CDR1 and CDR2 sequences are SNHLY and FYNNEI. The CDR3 length is 15 residues.

The chain joins TRBV19 to TRBJ2-7; D ambiguous. CDR1 is LNHDA, CDR2 SQIVND, per germline (reference sequence). This CDR3 region has 11 residues. Trimming cost V 6 bases and J 5 bases, with 8 bases left between them. This CDR3 is CASSTNDEQYF. DNA of the CDR3: TGTGCCAGTAGCACAAACGACGAGCAGTACTTC. The variable domain in full, completed from reference TRBV19 and TRBJ2-7, reads DGGITQSPKYLFRKEGQNVTLSCEQNLNHDAMYWYRQDPGQGLRLIYYSQIVNDFQKGDIAEGYSVSREKKESFPLTVTSAQKNPTAFYLCASSTNDEQYFGPGTRLTVT.

A few counts support this clonotype. The rearrangement uses TRBV7-6 and TRBJ2-5; TRBD2 is a possible D gene (6 bases). The CDR3 spans 18 residues. CDR1 and CDR2 (germline): SGHVS, FNYEAQ. V was cut by 1 base and J by 2 bases, with 20 bases left in between. CDR3 region: CASSLESSPGLLQETQYF. CDR3 DNA sequence: TGTGCCAGCAGCTTAGAGTCGTCCCCGGGACTTCTTCAAGAGACCCAGTACTTC.

This clonotype was seen a few times. The chain combines TRBV7-9 with TRBJ2-2; no reliable D call. From germline, CDR1 is SEHNR and CDR2 FQNEAQ (reference sequence). CDR3 size: 16 residues. V dropped 3 bases and J dropped 5 bases, with 16 bases sitting between them. The CDR3 coding sequence is TGTGCCAGCAGCTTTTATGACATGATAGGGACCGGGGAGCTGTTTTTT. This codes for CASSFYDMIGTGELFF.

This clonotype was observed a handful of times. The chain links TRBV5-1 to TRBJ1-6, with 7 bases that match TRBD1. V lost 0 bases, J lost 1 base, and 7 bases stayed unmatched. CDR3 length: 18 amino acids. Germline V gene sequence: CDR1 SGHRS, CDR2 YFSETQ. The CDR3 reads CASSLAGGQISYNSPLHF. CDR3 nucleotide sequence: TGCGCCAGCAGCTTGGCCGGGGGACAGATTTCCTATAATTCACCCCTCCACTTT.

This clonotype was recorded a few times. The DNA of the CDR3 is TGTGCCAGCGGTTCAGATCAGCCCCAGCATTTT. Protein product: CASGSDQPQHF. This chain links TRBV27 with TRBJ1-5; no definite D call. V gave up 8 bases and J gave up 5 bases, with 7 bases separating them. The CDR3 has 11 residues. CDR1 is MNHEY, CDR2 SMNVEV, per germline (reference sequence).

V usage is TRBV6-2 or TRBV6-3 and J usage is TRBJ2-2; 8 positions agree with TRBD2. Per germline, CDR1 MNHEY and CDR2 SVGEGT. The CDR3 has 15 residues. V shed 10 bases and J 5 bases; nucleotides not matched to a gene: 12. The DNA for the CDR3 is TGTGCCACTTTTGATATAGCGGGGAATACCGGGGAGCTGTTTTTT. The encoded protein is CATFDIAGNTGELFF.